The present TCR beta chain was sequenced within a study of CD8 T cells in Susac syndrome. Study results and caveats: The study recognized that its TCR sequencing and HLA analysis covered a relatively small number of individuals.

Points on this clonotype: Its target is unknown.

Germline V gene sequence: CDR1 LGHDT, CDR2 YNNKEL (reference sequence). The V and J ends lost 4 bases and 3 bases, in that order; junction bases with no gene match: 4. The CDR3 has 14 amino acids. Negative isolation yielded the CD8+ and CD4+ T cells, while FACS enriched the TEMRA cells. Random-hexamer reverse transcription was applied to roughly 0.5 to 1 ug RNA. The method of amplification for TCR beta CDR3 was immunoSEQ multiplex PCR, covering 54 Vbeta and 13 Jbeta. TCRdb redid the calling of the immunoSEQ multiplex PCR reads with MiXCR, one entry per CDR3 protein. The sample has about 69,000 distinct CDR3 sequences, roughly 94% seen once.

This clonotype was sampled from a human donor in good health. Sequencing used CD8+ T cells from PBMCs. The genes are TRBV3-1 and TRBJ2-7; 9 nucleotides align to TRBD2. The CDR3 sequence is CASSPAGGYYEQYF. The DNA of the CDR3 is TGTGCCAGCAGCCCGGCGGGAGGGTACTACGAGCAGTACTTC.